The 17 T cell receptor beta chains below all came from one sample that was sequenced in a study of blood T cell repertoires in COVID-19. Only in-frame clones appear in the TCRdb table, and some are missing; sequencing was by immunoSEQ multiplex PCR. The data hold about 130,000 clones, with approximately 84% observed a single time. Input material: peripheral blood. These receptors all stem from an older woman with acute or convalescent COVID-19.

The chain links TRBV5-1 to TRBJ2-5, with D maybe TRBD2 (5 bases). Trimming shortened V by 2 bases and J by 2 bases, and 7 bases separated the two germline ends. CDR1 and CDR2 from the germline V gene are SGHRS and YFSETQ. CDR3 size: 13 residues. The DNA of the CDR3 is TGCGCCAGCAGCTTAACTAGACAAGAGACCCAGTACTTC. Translation: CASSLTRQETQYF. Full variable domain (remainder filled in from reference TRBV5-1 and TRBJ2-5): KAGVTQTPRYLIKTRGQQVTLSCSPISGHRSVSWYQQTPGQGLQFLFEYFSETQRNKGNFPGRFSGRQFSNSRSEMNVSTLELGDSALYLCASSLTRQETQYFGPGTRLLVL.

The chain joins TRBV23-1 to TRBJ1-6; a weak D match, TRBD1 (6 bases). TRBV23-1 is an ORF, with its function uncertain. The CDR3 loop spans 18 amino acids. The ends were cut back, 9 bases at V and 5 bases at J, with 26 bases in the middle. CDR3 sequence reads: CASPTSQGRGVDNSPLHF. Written as DNA, the CDR3 is TGCGCCAGTCCCACTTCCCAAGGCAGGGGTGTCGATAATTCACCCCTCCACTTT.

Here the CDR3 DNA reads TGTGCCAGCAGGACAGGGACGAACACCGGGGAGCTGTTTTTT. Protein: CASRTGTNTGELFF. This chain links TRBV5-6 with TRBJ2-2, with 7 bases identical to TRBD1. The CDR3 extends over 14 amino acids. V was clipped by 5 bases and J by 0 bases; unmatched bases: 1. Germline CDR1 reads SGHDT; CDR2 reads YYEEEE.

The CDR3 DNA reads as TGTGCCAGCAGCGGTTACAGGGGCGAGCAGTACTTC. This gives the protein CASSGYRGEQYF. This chain joins TRBV9 and TRBJ2-7, with TRBD1 matching over 7 bases. Germline loops: CDR1 SGDLS, CDR2 YYNGEE. The V segment lost 3 bases and the J segment 6 bases; nucleotides outside the gene matches: 3. The CDR3 sequence is 12 residues long.

J is TRBJ2-2 and V is TRBV10-1, with D possibly matching TRBD1 (6 bases). The V and J ends lost 2 bases and 4 bases respectively, with 14 bases between them. Germline assignment: CDR1 WNHNN and CDR2 SYGVQD (reference sequence). CDR3 length: 16 amino acids. CDR3 region: CASSEHEGESTGELFF. The DNA of the CDR3 is TGCGCCAGCAGTGAGCACGAGGGGGAAAGCACCGGGGAGCTGTTTTTT.

The CDR3, as DNA: TGCAGCGTAGCCGAGACAGGGACTGGAAACACCATATATTTT. This encodes CSVAETGTGNTIYF. J is TRBJ1-3 and V is TRBV29-1, with 7 bases fitting TRBD1. V lost 6 bases, J lost 2 bases, and 7 bases stayed unmatched. There are 14 residues in the CDR3. CDR1 and CDR2 from the germline V gene are SQVTM and ANQGSEA. Combining the CDR3 with reference TRBV29-1 and TRBJ1-3 gives the whole variable domain SAVISQKPSRDICQRGTSLTIQCQVDSQVTMMFWYRQQPGQSLTLIATANQGSEATYESGFVIDKFPISRPNLTFSTLTVSNMSPEDSSIYLCSVAETGTGNTIYFGEGSWLTVV.

The chain links TRBV7-8 to TRBJ2-3; 8 bases line up with TRBD1. This CDR3 region has 16 residues. In germline, CDR1 is SGHVS, CDR2 FQNEAQ. The J segment lost 2 bases and the V segment lost 5 bases, leaving 9 bases of the junction unmatched. The CDR3 region is CASSQRTGLSTDTQYF. The DNA for the CDR3 is TGTGCCAGCAGCCAAAGGACAGGGCTTTCCACAGATACGCAGTATTTT. Drawing the rest from reference TRBV7-8 and TRBJ2-3, the complete variable domain is GAGVSQSPRYKVAKRGQDVALRCDPISGHVSLFWYQQALGQGPEFLTYFQNEAQLDKSGLPSDRFFAERPEGSVSTLKIQRTQQEDSAVYLCASSQRTGLSTDTQYFGPGTRLTVL.

The rearrangement uses TRBV11-2 and TRBJ1-5; D is possibly TRBD1 (5 bases). Germline CDR1 SGHAT, CDR2 FQNNGV. The CDR3 is 15 residues long. Trimming took 2 bases from V and 4 from J, leaving 12 bases between them. The chain's CDR3 is CASSLSPDTNQPQHF. The CDR3 bases are TGTGCCAGCAGCTTAAGTCCGGACACGAATCAGCCCCAGCATTTT.

CDR3 sequence: CASRQPTGAATDTQYF. In DNA, the CDR3 is TGTGCCAGTAGGCAACCCACAGGGGCGGCAACCGATACGCAGTATTTT. V and J are TRBV19 and TRBJ2-3; 7 bases align to TRBD1. The CDR3 consists of 16 residues. Germline values: CDR1 LNHDA, CDR2 SQIVND (reference sequence). With V trimmed by 6 bases and J by 6 bases, 15 bases remained unmatched.

The DNA for the CDR3 is TGTGCCAGCAGCTTGTCTTCAGGGGGCCCGATCTCTGGAAACACCATATATTTT. Encoded protein: CASSLSSGGPISGNTIYF. This rearrangement joins TRBV5-6 to TRBJ1-3, with 8 bases identical to TRBD1. Trimming removed 1 base from V and 0 bases from J; junction bases left unmatched: 9. CDR1 SGHDT and CDR2 YYEEEE come from the germline V gene. The CDR3 totals 18 residues.

The chain carries TRBV5-4 and TRBJ2-5; tentatively, D is TRBD1 (6 bases). The CDR3 has 14 amino acids. CDR1 SGHNT and CDR2 YYREEE come from the germline V gene (reference sequence). The V end lost 1 base, the J end lost 5 bases, and 12 bases lay between the germline ends. CDR3 amino acids: CASSLMGAEETQYF. CDR3 nucleotide sequence: TGTGCCAGCAGCTTGATGGGGGCTGAGGAGACCCAGTACTTC.

This clone was recorded only once. Other DNA sequences from this sample encode an identical CDR3 as well. This sequence joins TRBV2 and TRBJ1-2; D is perhaps TRBD1 (5 bases). This CDR3 is built from 13 residues. V gave up 3 bases and J gave up 2 bases, with 7 bases separating them. Germline CDR1 and CDR2: SNHLY and FYNNEI. Here the CDR3 DNA reads TGTGCCAGCAGTGAGGAGGGGAACTATGGCTACACCTTC. It is translated as CASSEEGNYGYTF.

For this clone: The same CDR3 can be traced to other DNA sequences in this sample. The V call is TRBV30, the J call TRBJ1-1, with D perhaps matching TRBD1 (5 bases). With 2 bases removed from V and 1 base from J, the gap between germline ends came to 8 bases. Looked up from germline, CDR1 is GTSNPN and CDR2 is SVGIG (reference sequence). The CDR3 spans 13 residues. In DNA, the CDR3 is TGTGCCTGGAGTCTGACAGCGAACACTGAAGCTTTCTTT. Translated, it gives CAWSLTANTEAFF.

V is TRBV6-1 and J is TRBJ2-3; TRBD1 aligns across 10 bases. V gave up 6 bases and J gave up 5 bases; unmatched junction bases: 5. CDR1 and CDR2 (germline): MNHNS, SASEGT. The CDR3 consists of 14 residues. DNA of the CDR3: TGTGCCAGCAGAGACAGGGGGCGGAAAGATACGCAGTATTTT. Translating gives CASRDRGRKDTQYF.

The chain uses TRBV9 and TRBJ2-5, with 10 bases matching TRBD2. The CDR3 sequence is 15 residues long. Per germline, CDR1 SGDLS and CDR2 YYNGEE. V dropped 2 bases and J dropped 2; count of bases not matched to a gene: 3. The CDR3 loop is CASSVISGGQETQYF. For the CDR3, the DNA is TGTGCCAGCAGCGTGATTAGCGGGGGGCAAGAGACCCAGTACTTC.

This chain links TRBV28 with TRBJ1-2; 7 bases match TRBD1. With V trimmed by 9 bases and J by 6 bases, 10 bases remained unmatched. The CDR3 is made up of 13 amino acids. Germline values: CDR1 MDHEN, CDR2 SYDVKM. In nucleotides, the CDR3 is TGTGCCAGTATACAAGGGGGCAACGATGGCTACACCTTC. It specifies CASIQGGNDGYTF.

The chain is built from TRBV29-1 and TRBJ1-1; no clear D. V was cut by 3 bases and J by 1 base, with 18 bases left in between. Germline CDR1 reads SQVTM; CDR2 reads ANQGSEA. This CDR3 is 16 amino acids long. In DNA form, the CDR3 reads TGCAGCGTTGATGCGGGCGGACTTGCTTGGAACACTGAAGCTTTCTTT. Translating it yields CSVDAGGLAWNTEAFF.